A selection of T cell receptor beta chains follows, all from one sample in a study of PD-L1 blockade in urothelial cancer. Profiled with immunoSEQ multiplex PCR; TCRdb holds only in-frame clones, not every one. The data contain fewer than 35,000 clones, around 86% of them singletons. Material: PBMCs, obtained around atezolizumab (anti-PD-L1) treatment. The receptors come from a man aged 45-60 years with urothelial cancer. Both conserved end residues are part of each CDR3. D genes are given only for firm matches. The size field is filled for only some rows; it gives once, few, many or a size class.

clone_size	cdr3_length	d_call	v_call	j_call	cdr3_aa	cdr3_nt
-	16	TRBD2	TRBV5-1	TRBJ2-3	CASSVGLARSTDTQYF	TGCGCCAGCAGCGTCGGACTAGCGCGTAGCACAGATACGCAGTATTTT
-	14	-	TRBV2	TRBJ1-5	CASSEEVLRRPQHF	TGTGCCAGCAGTGAAGAGGTCCTCAGGCGGCCCCAGCATTTT
-	18	-	TRBV4-2	TRBJ2-1	CASSQPKSQTPYYNEQFF	TGTGCCAGCAGCCAACCCAAATCCCAGACTCCCTACTACAATGAGCAGTTCTTC
-	14	-	TRBV10-2	TRBJ2-5	CASSETSLKETQYF	TGCGCCAGCAGTGAGACTAGCTTAAAAGAGACCCAGTACTTC
-	16	TRBD2	TRBV5-1	TRBJ2-3	CASSQTSGGATDTQYF	TGCGCCAGCAGCCAGACTAGCGGGGGGGCAACAGATACGCAGTATTTT
-	15	TRBD2	TRBV30	TRBJ2-1	CAWRKLAGGPNEQFF	TGTGCCTGGAGAAAACTAGCGGGGGGGCCTAATGAGCAGTTCTTC
-	14	-	TRBV9	TRBJ2-7	CASSVDVYPYEQYF	TGTGCCAGCAGCGTAGATGTTTATCCCTACGAGCAGTACTTC
-	13	-	TRBV11-2	TRBJ1-5	CASSLVQQQPQHF	TGTGCCAGCAGCTTAGTACAGCAGCAGCCCCAGCATTTT
-	15	-	TRBV7-9	TRBJ2-1	CASSLAQGSRDEQFF	TGTGCCAGCAGCTTAGCGCAAGGCAGTCGGGATGAGCAGTTCTTC
once	14	-	TRBV27	TRBJ2-4	CASSKQGSKNIQYF	TGTGCCAGCAGTAAACAGGGTTCCAAAAACATTCAGTACTTC
-	13	-	TRBV2	TRBJ1-2	CASSTSGGYGYTF	TGTGCCAGCAGTACGAGCGGGGGCTATGGCTACACCTTC
-	16	-	TRBV9	TRBJ1-3	CASSAARGGTGNTIYF	TGTGCCAGCAGCGCGGCACGGGGAGGGACTGGAAACACCATATATTTT
-	15	-	TRBV2	TRBJ2-1	CASSVGRGAYNEQFF	TGTGCCAGCAGTGTTGGGCGGGGTGCCTACAATGAGCAGTTCTTC
-	15	-	TRBV5-1	TRBJ2-3	CASSLGQGGVDTQYF	TGCGCCAGCAGCTTGGGGCAGGGGGGTGTGGATACGCAGTATTTT
-	14	-	TRBV9	TRBJ2-7	CASSEDGGTYEQYF	TGTGCCAGCAGCGAAGACGGGGGAACCTACGAGCAGTACTTC
-	14	-	TRBV7-3	TRBJ2-1	CASSPETGWGEQFF	TGTGCCAGCAGCCCCGAGACAGGTTGGGGTGAGCAGTTCTTC
-	15	-	TRBV5-1	TRBJ1-2	CASSLDLGANYGYTF	TGCGCCAGCAGCTTGGACCTGGGGGCGAACTATGGCTACACCTTC
few	15	-	TRBV6-1	TRBJ1-2	CASSGSLTAKLGYTF	TGTGCCAGCAGTGGGTCCCTAACAGCCAAACTTGGCTACACCTTC
-	13	-	TRBV5-4	TRBJ2-7	CASRPGLNYEQYF	TGTGCCAGCAGGCCGGGACTTAACTACGAGCAGTACTTC
-	16	-	TRBV13	TRBJ2-4	CASSMGAEVAKNIQYF	TGTGCCAGCAGCATGGGGGCAGAGGTAGCCAAAAACATTCAGTACTTC
-	14	TRBD1	TRBV10-3	TRBJ1-2	CATTGQASNYGYTF	TGTGCCACCACAGGACAGGCATCTAACTATGGCTACACCTTC
-	15	TRBD2	TRBV6-5	TRBJ2-1	CASSVGLAGMYEQFF	TGTGCCAGCAGTGTGGGACTAGCGGGAATGTATGAGCAGTTCTTC
-	13	-	TRBV2	TRBJ1-6	CASLRAYNSPLHF	TGTGCCAGCCTCCGGGCCTATAATTCACCCCTCCACTTT
-	11	-	TRBV28	TRBJ2-7	CASSQSYEQYF	TGTGCCAGCAGTCAATCCTACGAGCAGTACTTC
-	13	-	TRBV2	TRBJ2-7	CASSEMADYEQYF	TGTGCCAGCAGTGAAATGGCAGACTACGAGCAGTACTTC
-	14	-	TRBV6-1	TRBJ1-1	CASRGWQGYTEAFF	TGTGCCAGCAGGGGGTGGCAGGGGTACACTGAAGCTTTCTTT
-	14	TRBD1	TRBV19	TRBJ2-7	CASSIGTGVHEQYF	TGTGCCAGTAGTATAGGGACAGGGGTCCACGAGCAGTACTTC
-	16	-	TRBV21-1	TRBJ2-4	CASSPQGWGAKNIQYF	TGTGCCAGCAGCCCCCAAGGTTGGGGCGCCAAAAACATTCAGTACTTC